The TCR beta chain described here comes from a study of CXCR3-negative and CXCR3-positive naive CD8 T cells. This CDR3 spans 14 amino acids. Germline V gene sequence: CDR1 KGHSH, CDR2 LQKENI. As for this clonotype: Its antigen is not known.

Sorting was done in triplicate for each CD8+ T cell subset (about 330,000 cells each). 5' RACE with UMI labels generated the TRB cDNA libraries. TCRdb reworked the 5' RACE reads into one entry per CDR3 protein, no DNA. The sample has tens of thousands of distinct CDR3 sequences. The study's findings and limits: Naive cells that were CXCR3-positive had more hydrophobic TRB CDR3s (compared with CXCR3-negative naive cells). TCR interaction strength was inferred from TRB CDR3 physicochemistry, as CD5 matched across naive subsets. Comparably high diversity marked both naive subsets, whereas memory CD8+ cells had much lower diversity.

What was sequenced was naive CXCR3- CD8+ T cells from blood. Subset here: CD45RO-CCR7+CD27+CD95- naive CD8+ T cells lacking CXCR3 (TNR3-). The chain uses TRBV18 and TRBJ2-7. This receptor was taken from a human donor in good health. Some clones in this sample may be carry-over from other donors' samples. The CDR3 loop reads CASSPRYSTYEQYF.